The T cell receptor (beta chain) described here comes from a study of T cell changes during pregnancy in multiple sclerosis. Germline values: CDR1 SGHAT, CDR2 FQNNGV. V lost 4 bases, J lost 5 bases, and 11 bases stayed unmatched. CDR3 length: 15 amino acids. Profiled with immunoSEQ multiplex PCR; TCRdb holds only in-frame clones, not every one. Counted here are 50,000 or so clones, approximately 90% occurring once; the ten biggest clones make up 9.5% to 13%. The sample consisted of CD8+ T cells from peripheral blood mononuclear cells, taken after pregnancy. This TCR was recovered from a female donor with multiple sclerosis, enrolled in a pregnancy study. The chain joins TRBV11-2 to TRBJ2-7, with 7 bases lining up with TRBD2. The CDR3 DNA sequence: TGTGCCAGCAGCTCAGGATCCAGGGCGGGAGACGAGCAGTACTTC. Protein: CASSSGSRAGDEQYF.